These 32 T cell receptor beta chains were sequenced from one sample in a study of identical twins. Via MiXCR, TCRdb re-called the 5' RACE reads, giving one row per CDR3 protein. The sample shows a few hundred thousand distinct CDR3 sequences, just under 9.5% of them seen only once. This sample also belongs to another study, concerning yellow fever vaccine responses in identical twins.

The material sequenced was CD8+ T cells sorted from blood. These receptors were obtained from a woman between 18 and 30 years old in good health.

This CDR3 is CASSGTSGRWANEQFF. The CDR3, as DNA: TGTGCCAGCAGTGGGACTAGCGGGAGGTGGGCGAATGAGCAGTTCTTC. The chain couples TRBV12-3 or TRBV12-4 to TRBJ2-1; 15 nucleotides match TRBD2. The CDR3 spans 16 residues. Unmatched junction bases numbered 6, after V lost 5 bases and J lost 7 bases.

This clonotype has at least ten counts. V usage is TRBV4-3 and J usage is TRBJ2-2; D is unresolved. The CDR3 runs 14 residues. CDR1 LGHNA and CDR2 YSLEER come from the germline V gene. Trimming shortened V by 5 bases and J by 0 bases, and 7 bases separated the two germline ends. In DNA form, the CDR3 reads TGCGCCAGCAGCGTCGGCGCGAACACCGGGGAGCTGTTTTTT. This gives the protein CASSVGANTGELFF.

This clonotype was seen ten or more times. J is TRBJ2-1 and V is TRBV7-9; 9 bases map to TRBD2. V lost 8 bases, J lost 2 bases, and 4 bases stayed unmatched. The CDR3 spans 14 residues. Germline loops: CDR1 SEHNR, CDR2 FQNEAQ (reference sequence). The CDR3 sequence is CASRAGGTYNEQFF. The DNA of the CDR3 is TGTGCCAGCCGGGCGGGGGGGACCTACAATGAGCAGTTCTTC.

There are a few counts of this clonotype. The chain is built from TRBV7-9 and TRBJ2-2, with unresolved D. The V end was cut by 4 bases, the J end by 5 bases, with 5 bases between. This CDR3 spans 12 amino acids. CDR1 is SEHNR, CDR2 FQNEAQ, per germline (reference sequence). In DNA, the CDR3 is TGTGCCAGCAGCTCCTTTACCGGGGAGCTGTTTTTT. This encodes CASSSFTGELFF.

This clonotype was counted at least ten times. CDR3 amino acids: CASSSTMNTEAFF. CDR3 coding DNA: TGTGCCAGCAGCTCGACCATGAACACTGAAGCTTTCTTT. V usage is TRBV7-9 and J usage is TRBJ1-1; no clear D. CDR1 is SEHNR and CDR2 is FQNEAQ in the germline V gene (reference sequence). CDR3 length equals 13 residues. Trimming shortened V by 4 bases and J by 0 bases, and 6 bases separated the two germline ends.

V usage is TRBV7-9 and J usage is TRBJ1-2, with D unclear. Germline assignment: CDR1 SEHNR and CDR2 FQNEAQ (reference sequence). This CDR3 is built from 15 residues. The V end lost 1 base, the J end lost 7 bases, and 16 bases lay between the germline ends. The CDR3 region is CASSLVGSYAFGYTF. The CDR3 nucleotides are TGTGCCAGCAGCTTAGTTGGATCGTATGCTTTTGGCTACACCTTC. The full variable domain, with the rest looked up from reference TRBV7-9 and TRBJ1-2, is DTGVSQNPRHKITKRGQNVTFRCDPISEHNRLYWYRQTLGQGPEFLTYFQNEAQLEKSRLLSDRFSAERPKGSFSTLEIQRTEQGDSAMYLCASSLVGSYAFGYTFGSGTRLTVV.

This clonotype has a count of ten or more. The genes are TRBV7-8 and TRBJ1-4; a weak D match, TRBD1 (5 bases). V lost 5 bases and J 6 bases, leaving 19 bases between the germline ends. The CDR3 runs 16 residues. CDR1 is SGHVS, CDR2 FQNEAQ, per germline. CDR3 DNA: TGTGCCAGCAGCGGACGGGGCGGAGGGTTCCATGAAAAACTGTTTTTT. It translates to CASSGRGGGFHEKLFF.

The rearrangement uses TRBV20-1 and TRBJ2-7; D possibly corresponds to TRBD2 (6 bases). The CDR3 length is 15 residues. Per germline, CDR1 DFQATT and CDR2 SNEGSKA (reference sequence). V dropped 1 base and J dropped 1 base, with 14 bases sitting between them. The CDR3 DNA reads as TGCAGTGCTAGAGGACTAGTTAGGGAATCCTACGAGCAGTACTTC. Its translation: CSARGLVRESYEQYF.

This clonotype was recorded a few times. The rearrangement links TRBV7-8 to TRBJ2-1; 8 nucleotides match TRBD1. This CDR3 has 15 amino acids. The J segment lost 8 bases and the V segment lost 5 bases, leaving 11 bases of the junction unmatched. Germline CDR1 is SGHVS and CDR2 is FQNEAQ. Written as DNA, the CDR3 is TGTGCCAGCAGCGAGAGACAGGGGATACAGCATGAGCAGTTCTTC. This gives the protein CASSERQGIQHEQFF.

In this sample, this clonotype turned up a few times. The chain combines TRBV6-1 with TRBJ2-1; 8 bases line up with TRBD2. V lost 5 bases, J lost 8 bases, and 14 bases stayed unmatched. The CDR3 extends over 16 amino acids. Looked up from germline, CDR1 is MNHNS and CDR2 is SASEGT. CDR3 region: CASSPREVLTFHEQFF. In DNA form, the CDR3 reads TGTGCCAGCAGTCCGCGGGAGGTCCTAACTTTCCATGAGCAGTTCTTC.

At least ten counts were recorded for this clonotype. The chain uses TRBV12-3 or TRBV12-4 and TRBJ2-5; 8 bases map to TRBD2. This CDR3 contains 12 residues. V lost 7 bases to trimming and J lost 5 bases; unmatched junction nucleotides: 3. The CDR3 is CASNPGGETQYF. Written as DNA, the CDR3 is TGTGCCAGCAACCCGGGGGGGGAGACCCAGTACTTC.

Only a few counts were recorded for this clonotype. The V call is TRBV25-1, the J call TRBJ2-1; 9 bases align to TRBD2. Per the germline V gene, CDR1 is MGHDK and CDR2 is SYGVNS. J was trimmed by 5 bases and V by 5 bases; bases with no gene match: 7. This CDR3 region has 15 residues. CDR3: CASSNRLAVNNEQFF. The CDR3 nucleotides are TGTGCCAGCAGTAACCGACTAGCGGTTAACAATGAGCAGTTCTTC. The variable domain in full, with the rest retrieved from reference TRBV25-1 and TRBJ2-1, is EADIYQTPRYLVIGTGKKITLECSQTMGHDKMYWYQQDPGMELHLIHYSYGVNSTEKGDLSSESTVSRIRTEHFPLTLESARPSHTSQYLCASSNRLAVNNEQFFGPGTRLTVL.

This clonotype was counted many times. The CDR3, as DNA: TGTGCCAGCGTGGGACTAGCGGAGGACAATGAGCAGTTCTTC. Protein product: CASVGLAEDNEQFF. This chain connects TRBV2 to TRBJ2-1; 11 bases are a match to TRBD2. The ends lost 8 bases at V and 5 bases at J; junction bases unmatched: 5. CDR3 length: 14 residues. From germline, CDR1 is SNHLY and CDR2 FYNNEI.

This chain connects TRBV21-1 to TRBJ1-1; the table's D call TRBD1 went unverified against the DNA. TRBV21-1 is noted as a pseudogene. This CDR3 comprises 13 residues. The CDR3 DNA reads as TGTGCCAGCAGGAGCACAGGGCTGACTGAAGCTTTCTTT. Its translation is CASRSTGLTEAFF.

This clonotype was seen repeatedly, ten times or more. This chain uses TRBV7-9 with TRBJ2-7, with 9 bases lining up with TRBD1. V was clipped by 6 bases and J by 6 bases; unmatched bases: 6. The CDR3 length is 13 residues. Germline values: CDR1 SEHNR, CDR2 FQNEAQ (reference sequence). CDR3 sequence reads: CASRIGTGREQYF. The CDR3 DNA is TGTGCCAGCAGGATCGGGACAGGGCGCGAGCAGTACTTC.

This clonotype came up many times. The chain uses TRBV28 and TRBJ1-4, with D possibly being TRBD1 (6 bases). V was shortened by 4 bases and J by 7 bases, with 16 bases between the two germline ends. CDR3 length: 15 amino acids. Germline CDR1 MDHEN, CDR2 SYDVKM. The CDR3 bases are TGTGCCAGCAGTTACTCCGGGATGGGGGCTGAAAAACTGTTTTTT. The encoded protein is CASSYSGMGAEKLFF.

V usage is TRBV29-1 and J usage is TRBJ2-1; 8 nucleotides align to TRBD2. The J segment lost 8 bases and the V segment lost 4 bases, leaving 28 bases of the junction unmatched. The CDR3 totals 20 residues. Germline CDR1 is SQVTM and CDR2 is ANQGSEA. The DNA of the CDR3 is TGCAGCGTTGGAGGTGTCGCGACAGGTGAGATTGGCGGGAGGTTGGATGAGCAGTTCTTC. It is translated as CSVGGVATGEIGGRLDEQFF.

This clonotype was picked up a small number of times. The chain recombines TRBV27 with TRBJ2-5; D unresolved. The germline V and J ends were trimmed by 4 bases and 1 base, with 13 bases remaining between them. CDR1 and CDR2 (germline): MNHEY, SMNVEV (reference sequence). There are 15 residues in the CDR3. CDR3 DNA sequence: TGTGCCAGCAGTTCTTATGACGAGCTCCAAGAGACCCAGTACTTC. The encoded protein is CASSSYDELQETQYF.

This clonotype was detected only a few times. The rearrangement joins TRBV12-3 or TRBV12-4 to TRBJ2-2; unclear D gene. The germline V and J ends were trimmed by 7 bases and 0 bases, with 21 bases remaining between them. CDR3 size: 18 residues. The CDR3 here is CASTLPHPRFANTGELFF. The CDR3 DNA is TGTGCCAGCACCCTTCCACACCCAAGGTTCGCGAACACCGGGGAGCTGTTTTTT.

CDR3 sequence (DNA): TGTGCCAGCTTACTAGCTCCCGAGACCCAGTACTTC. It is translated as CASLLAPETQYF. This chain links TRBV11-2 with TRBJ2-5, with D possibly being TRBD2 (6 bases). Between the trimmed V and J ends, which lost 8 bases and 5 bases, there was a span of 12 bases. Germline CDR1 reads SGHAT; CDR2 reads FQNNGV. The CDR3 length is 12 residues.

This clonotype was seen a handful of times. V usage is TRBV6-5 and J usage is TRBJ2-1; D may be TRBD1 (6 bases). Deletions cut 0 bases from V and 8 bases from J, with 14 bases between. Looked up from germline, CDR1 is MNHEY and CDR2 is SVGAGI. CDR3 length: 15 amino acids. CDR3 coding DNA: TGTGCCAGCAGTTACTCAGGGCAGGGGCAGGATGAGCAGTTCTTC. Its protein is CASSYSGQGQDEQFF.

The chain recombines TRBV12-3 or TRBV12-4 with TRBJ1-2; perhaps TRBD1 as D (5 bases). The CDR3 loop spans 14 amino acids. V shed 1 base and J shed 3 bases, with 9 bases lying between them. The CDR3 here is CASSLVREHYGYTF. The CDR3 bases are TGTGCCAGCAGTTTAGTCAGGGAACACTATGGCTACACCTTC.

The chain joins TRBV28 to TRBJ2-7, with no clear D. V was pared by 8 bases and J by 5 bases, with 19 bases between. This CDR3 spans 14 amino acids. Germline values: CDR1 MDHEN, CDR2 SYDVKM. The CDR3 nucleotides are TGTGCCAGCGTCCGGGCCACCTCTTGGAACGAGCAGTACTTC. This translates into CASVRATSWNEQYF.

In its sample, this clonotype was seen many times. This chain uses TRBV7-8 with TRBJ2-1, with a weak D call TRBD2 (5 bases). Germline CDR1 and CDR2: SGHVS and FQNEAQ. V lost 1 base and J lost 0, with 10 bases in between. The CDR3 extends over 16 amino acids. CDR3 protein: CASSLVWESSYNEQFF. CDR3 nucleotides: TGTGCCAGCAGCTTAGTATGGGAGAGCTCCTACAATGAGCAGTTCTTC.

The V and J genes are TRBV25-1 and TRBJ2-1; 7 nucleotides line up with TRBD2. With 5 bases clipped from V and 8 bases from J, the junction kept 6 bases outside the gene matches. Germline V gives CDR1 MGHDK, CDR2 SYGVNS. The CDR3 is 13 amino acids. The CDR3 loop reads CASSTWEGDEQFF. The CDR3, as DNA: TGTGCCAGCAGTACCTGGGAGGGTGATGAGCAGTTCTTC.

This clonotype was seen a few times. The J gene is TRBJ2-2, the V gene TRBV12-3 or TRBV12-4, with 9 bases fitting TRBD1. This CDR3 comprises 14 residues. With V trimmed by 11 bases and J by 7 bases, 11 bases remained unmatched. For the CDR3, the DNA is TGTGCCGTCACAGGGACAGGGAATCGCGGGGAGCTGTTTTTT. It encodes CAVTGTGNRGELFF.

This clonotype was detected ten times or more. The J gene is TRBJ1-3, the V gene TRBV29-1, with D uncertain. Germline CDR1 SQVTM, CDR2 ANQGSEA. The CDR3 runs 16 residues. V was clipped by 0 bases and J by 0 bases, with 12 bases between them. For the CDR3, the DNA is TGCAGCGTTGAAGAAATTCGAGGCCTCTCTGGAAACACCATATATTTT. Its protein product is CSVEEIRGLSGNTIYF.

This clonotype was observed many times. The chain links TRBV29-1 to TRBJ1-1; D uncertain. The CDR3 covers 11 residues. Per germline, CDR1 SQVTM and CDR2 ANQGSEA. V was trimmed by 1 base and J by 8 bases, leaving 8 bases between them. The CDR3 spells CSVEGRKEAFF. The CDR3 DNA is TGCAGCGTTGAAGGGAGGAAGGAAGCTTTCTTT.

There are many counts of this clonotype. This sequence joins TRBV29-1 and TRBJ2-1; D may be TRBD1 or TRBD2 (5 bases each). The V end was cut by 4 bases, the J end by 10 bases, with 20 bases between. Germline V lookup: CDR1 SQVTM, CDR2 ANQGSEA. The CDR3 sequence is 14 residues long. As DNA, the CDR3 is TGCAGCGTTGTGGTGGGAAGGGGAGAAAGCGAGCAGTTCTTC. Its protein is CSVVVGRGESEQFF.

The genes are TRBV20-1 and TRBJ2-2, with D maybe TRBD2 (6 bases). V dropped 2 bases and J dropped 3 bases, with 10 bases sitting between them. The CDR3 sequence is 14 residues long. Germline V gene data show CDR1 as DFQATT and CDR2 as SNEGSKA (reference sequence). CDR3 DNA: TGCAGTGCTAGATCGGGGGACTACACCGGGGAGCTGTTTTTT. Translated, it gives CSARSGDYTGELFF.

The chain joins TRBV7-9 to TRBJ2-7; 7 nucleotides match TRBD1. The CDR3 loop spans 14 amino acids. Trimming removed 5 bases from V and 4 bases from J; junction bases left unmatched: 8. The germline gives CDR1 SEHNR, CDR2 FQNEAQ (reference sequence). CDR3 region: CASSQDEGAYEQYF. The CDR3 DNA follows: TGTGCCAGCAGCCAGGATGAGGGGGCTTACGAGCAGTACTTC.

This clonotype was seen many times. This chain uses TRBV7-9 with TRBJ2-5; D ambiguous. The CDR3 consists of 13 residues. V was shortened by 2 bases and J by 8 bases, with 12 bases between the two germline ends. Germline CDR1 reads SEHNR; CDR2 reads FQNEAQ (reference sequence). CDR3 sequence: CASSLIETETQYF. In DNA form, the CDR3 reads TGTGCCAGCAGCTTAATCGAGACCGAAACCCAGTACTTC.